These 14 T cell receptor beta chains share one sample of origin, sequenced in a study of blood T cell repertoires in COVID-19. The table came from immunoSEQ multiplex PCR; TCRdb's copy has only in-frame clones and leaves some out. This repertoire shows around 330,000 clones, under 95% found once; its top ten account for 2.6%. What was sequenced was PBMCs or T cells enriched from blood (not recorded which). These receptors were collected from a man between 60 and 75 years old who had recovered from COVID-19.

Notes on this clone: The junction differs from germline at one of its ends, possibly a read error. The chain recombines TRBV7-2 with TRBJ2-3, with TRBD2 matching 13 bases. CDR1 SGHTA and CDR2 FQGNSA come from the germline V gene. The CDR3 runs to 16 residues. The CDR3 coding sequence is TGTGCCAGCAGCTCTACACTAGCGGGGGGGACAGGTACGCAGTATTTT. Protein: CASSSTLAGGTGTQYF.

The chain uses TRBV6-5 and TRBJ2-7; D is undetermined. The CDR3 spans 16 residues. Germline CDR1 and CDR2: MNHEY and SVGAGI. Trimming took 0 bases from V and 2 from J, leaving 14 bases between them. The CDR3 nucleotides read TGTGCCAGCAGTTACTCGCTCCCACCTCAGACCTACGAGCAGTACTTC. Translation gives CASSYSLPPQTYEQYF.

The chain has TRBV7-9 and TRBJ2-7; D is possibly TRBD2 (5 bases). Trimming cost V 5 bases and J 2 bases, with 13 bases left between them. This CDR3 is built from 14 residues. From germline, CDR1 is SEHNR and CDR2 FQNEAQ (reference sequence). The CDR3 nucleotides read TGTGCCAGCAGCGCGGTTGAGGGTCCCTACGAGCAGTACTTC. It translates to CASSAVEGPYEQYF.

The rearrangement uses TRBV9 and TRBJ2-2, with a weak D call TRBD2 (5 bases). V lost 0 bases and J lost 4, with 10 bases in between. Germline-derived CDR1 and CDR2 are SGDLS and YYNGEE. The CDR3 consists of 15 residues. In DNA form, the CDR3 reads TGTGCCAGCAGCGTAGGGCTAGCTGGCACCGGGGAGCTGTTTTTT. As protein: CASSVGLAGTGELFF. Full variable domain (rest looked up from reference TRBV9 and TRBJ2-2): DSGVTQTPKHLITATGQRVTLRCSPRSGDLSVYWYQQSLDQGLQFLIQYYNGEERAKGNILERFSAQQFPDLHSELNLSSLELGDSALYFCASSVGLAGTGELFFGEGSRLTVL.

The chain is built from TRBV28 and TRBJ1-5; 7 bases map to TRBD1. V dropped 7 bases and J dropped 1; count of bases not matched to a gene: 13. The germline CDR1 and CDR2 sequences are MDHEN and SYDVKM. The CDR3 loop spans 17 amino acids. The CDR3 is CASKSTGDFSSNQPQHF. The CDR3 DNA sequence: TGTGCCAGCAAATCCACAGGGGACTTTTCGAGCAATCAGCCCCAGCATTTT.

The chain uses TRBV28 and TRBJ1-1, with D perhaps TRBD1 (6 bases). Germline V gene sequence: CDR1 MDHEN, CDR2 SYDVKM. V was cut by 6 bases and J by 3 bases, with 11 bases left in between. The CDR3 is made up of 13 amino acids. The CDR3 DNA sequence: TGTGCCAGCAGGGGGGCCGGGGACACTGAAGCTTTCTTT. Translating gives CASRGAGDTEAFF.

The chain uses TRBV6-2 or TRBV6-3 and TRBJ2-5; 11 bases match TRBD2. V was pared by 0 bases and J by 1 base, with 10 bases of the junction left unmatched. CDR1 is MNHEY, CDR2 SVGEGT, per germline. The CDR3 contains 19 residues. CDR3 sequence: CASSYSASGGTKAQETQYF. The DNA for the CDR3 is TGTGCCAGCAGTTACTCCGCTAGCGGGGGGACCAAAGCCCAAGAGACCCAGTACTTC.

This sequence joins TRBV7-9 and TRBJ2-3; D is possibly TRBD2 (5 bases). The V gene lost 5 bases and the J gene lost 1 base, with 13 bases spanning the gap. The CDR3 has 15 amino acids. CDR1 is SEHNR and CDR2 is FQNEAQ in the germline V gene (reference sequence). CDR3 nucleotide sequence: TGTGCCAGCAGCCCTCTTTCGCGGGGCACAGATACGCAGTATTTT. Translating gives CASSPLSRGTDTQYF.

The chain recombines TRBV2 with TRBJ2-1; 12 bases agree with TRBD2. Germline assignment: CDR1 SNHLY and CDR2 FYNNEI. V dropped 6 bases and J dropped 3; count of bases not matched to a gene: 6. The CDR3 spans 16 residues. The CDR3 reads CASRNPLAGGYNEQFF. The CDR3 nucleotides read TGTGCCAGCAGAAACCCACTAGCGGGGGGCTACAATGAGCAGTTCTTC.

This chain links TRBV3-1 (or the pseudogene TRBV3-2) with TRBJ1-5; TRBD1 aligns across 9 bases. This CDR3 contains 16 residues. Germline trimming cut 0 bases from V and 6 bases from J; bases unmatched to any gene: 6. Germline V gene lookup returns CDR1 LGHDT and CDR2 YNNKEL (reference sequence). In DNA form, the CDR3 reads TGTGCCAGCAGCCAAGACCCGGGACAGGGATTTCAGCCCCAGCATTTT. This translates into CASSQDPGQGFQPQHF.

The chain couples TRBV27 to TRBJ2-1; TRBD2 matches at 8 bases. Germline-derived CDR1 and CDR2 are MNHEY and SMNVEV (reference sequence). V lost 5 bases, J lost 4 bases, and 10 bases stayed unmatched. The CDR3 extends over 16 amino acids. CDR3 in DNA: TGTGCCAGCAGTAGAGAGCGGGAGCGGTGGTACAATGAGCAGTTCTTC. It specifies CASSRERERWYNEQFF.

The V call is TRBV25-1, the J call TRBJ1-1; TRBD1 matches 8 bases. Trimming at V came to 6 bases and at J to 4 bases, leaving 4 bases not matched to a gene. The germline V gene has CDR1 MGHDK and CDR2 SYGVNS. CDR3 length equals 13 residues. The CDR3 DNA is TGTGCCAGCAGGTGGCAGGGGGCCACTGAAGCTTTCTTT. Translating gives CASRWQGATEAFF.

The chain has TRBV19 and TRBJ2-2; 10 bases align to TRBD2. CDR3 length: 15 residues. The V gene's germline CDR1 is LNHDA and CDR2 SQIVND (reference sequence). V lost 7 bases and J lost 5; bases outside the gene matches: 7. The CDR3 DNA reads TGTGCCAGTACGATTGTAGCGGGGGGAACCGGGGAGCTGTTTTTT. It translates to CASTIVAGGTGELFF.

CDR3 sequence reads: CATSADRRVSEQYF. The CDR3 coding sequence is TGTGCCACCAGCGCCGACAGGAGAGTCTCCGAGCAGTACTTC. V and J are TRBV15 and TRBJ2-7; maybe TRBD1 (6 bases). V gave up 5 bases and J gave up 6 bases, with 17 bases separating them. This CDR3 spans 14 amino acids. Per germline, CDR1 LNHNV and CDR2 YYDKDF (reference sequence). Full variable domain (missing parts from reference TRBV15 and TRBJ2-7): DAMVIQNPRYQVTQFGKPVTLSCSQTLNHNVMYWYQQKSSQAPKLLFHYYDKDFNNEADTPDNFQSRRPNTSFCFLDIRSPGLGDTAMYLCATSADRRVSEQYFGPGTRLTVT.